The rows below give T cell receptor beta chains drawn from one sample of a study of cytomegalovirus exposure and HLA in healthy donors. The method was immunoSEQ multiplex PCR; TCRdb's version includes in-frame clones alone and lacks a portion of them. The sample includes roughly 40,000 clones, roughly 76% of them seen just once. Sequenced sample: PBMCs. All receptors derive from a woman between 40 and 50 years old in good health and CMV-seronegative. The CDR3 runs from the conserved cysteine through the conserved F or W. The D gene is left open where the match is weak. Clone sizes are given selectively: once, few, many, or a class where the clone is expanded.

CDR3nt,CDR3aa,j_gene,len,v_gene,abundance,d_gene
TGTGCCAGCAGGCGGACAGCTGGGGCCAACGTCCTGACTTTC,CASRRTAGANVLTF,TRBJ2-6,14,TRBV6-5,.,.
TGTGCCAGCAGCGGGTTCGGGGACATAGTGGAGACCCAGTACTTC,CASSGFGDIVETQYF,TRBJ2-5,15,TRBV7-9,.,.
TGTGCCAGCAGCGGCGCTAGGGGGGGGGCATACACAGATACGCAGTATTTT,CASSGARGGAYTDTQYF,TRBJ2-3,17,TRBV5-4,.,.
TGTGCCAGCAGGCGGGACAGGGGTGAAGCTTTCTTT,CASRRDRGEAFF,TRBJ1-1,12,TRBV6-5,few,TRBD1
TGTGCCAGCAGTTTCGGGGACAGGACCTTTCCTGAAGCTTTCTTT,CASSFGDRTFPEAFF,TRBJ1-1,15,TRBV28,.,TRBD1
TGTGCCAGCAGCGCGGGGAGCACAGATACGCAGTATTTT,CASSAGSTDTQYF,TRBJ2-3,13,TRBV7-3,.,.
TGTGCCAGCAGTTTACAGGGGGCTCTCACTCATGGCTACACCTTC,CASSLQGALTHGYTF,TRBJ1-2,15,TRBV2,few,TRBD1
TGTGCCAGCAGCTTACGCGGCACTAACTATGGCTACACCTTC,CASSLRGTNYGYTF,TRBJ1-2,14,TRBV5-6,.,.
TGTGCCAGCAGTTTTGGGACAGGGAATTCACCCCTCCACTTT,CASSFGTGNSPLHF,TRBJ1-6,14,TRBV27,.,TRBD1
TGTGCCAGCTCACCCCAGGGTTCCGGGGCCAACGTCCTGACTTTC,CASSPQGSGANVLTF,TRBJ2-6,15,TRBV18,.,.
TGTGCCAGCAGCTCTAGGACGACAGCGATGAACACTGAAGCTTTCTTT,CASSSRTTAMNTEAFF,TRBJ1-1,16,TRBV7-2,.,.
TGTGCCAGCAGTGAAAGGTCGGGGCGGGGAACAGATACGCAGTATTTT,CASSERSGRGTDTQYF,TRBJ2-3,16,TRBV6-4,.,.
TGCAGCGTTGGTCCCAGCGGGGGGGGCACAGATACGCAGTATTTT,CSVGPSGGGTDTQYF,TRBJ2-3,15,TRBV29-1,.,TRBD2
TGTGCCAGCAGCTTCATACCGGGATCCCGGGAAGGCACTGAAGCTTTCTTT,CASSFIPGSREGTEAFF,TRBJ1-1,17,TRBV5-6,few,.
TGTGCCAGCAGCTTAAAGGGGACTGGGAACACTGAAGCTTTCTTT,CASSLKGTGNTEAFF,TRBJ1-1,15,TRBV7-2,.,.
TGTGCCAGCAGGGGACAGACGAACACCGGGGAGCTGTTTTTT,CASRGQTNTGELFF,TRBJ2-2,14,TRBV25-1,.,TRBD1
TGCAGCGTTGAGGGAGGGGCGCGGAATGAGCAGTTCTTC,CSVEGGARNEQFF,TRBJ2-1,13,TRBV29-1,.,TRBD2
TGTGCCAGCAGTTTCACAGTGTTAACTCCCCTCCACTTT,CASSFTVLTPLHF,TRBJ1-6,13,TRBV6-5,.,.
TGTGCCAGCAGCCCGGTGGGGGGACAGGGGTCCTATGGCTACACCTTC,CASSPVGGQGSYGYTF,TRBJ1-2,16,TRBV9,.,TRBD1
TGTGCCAGCAGCTGGGAGACAGGCTTTAATTCACCCCTCCACTTT,CASSWETGFNSPLHF,TRBJ1-6,15,TRBV5-6,.,.
TGCAGCATCCGACAGACACAAGAGACCCAGTACTTC,CSIRQTQETQYF,TRBJ2-5,12,TRBV29-1,once,.
TGTGCCAGCAGTGTGGAGGGACAGGGATCGAATGGCTACACCTTC,CASSVEGQGSNGYTF,TRBJ1-2,15,TRBV6-1,.,TRBD1
TGTGCCAGCTCAACAGGGAACAATCAGCCCCAGCATTTT,CASSTGNNQPQHF,TRBJ1-5,13,TRBV18,.,.
TGTGCCAGTAGTCCCGGACAGGGCGGCTATGGCTACACCTTC,CASSPGQGGYGYTF,TRBJ1-2,14,TRBV19,few,TRBD1
TGTGCCAGCAGCCTGAGCGGGGGGTCTTACAATGAGCAGTTCTTC,CASSLSGGSYNEQFF,TRBJ2-1,15,TRBV7-2,.,TRBD2
TGTGCCAGCAGTTTATATCATCAGGGTCCCACTGAAGCTTTCTTT,CASSLYHQGPTEAFF,TRBJ1-1,15,TRBV27,.,.
TGTGCTAGTGGCCTACGGCAGGACACTGAAGCTTTCTTT,CASGLRQDTEAFF,TRBJ1-1,13,TRBV12-5,few,.
TGTGCCAGCAGCGTAGGCACAGGGAGACACAATGAGCAGTTCTTC,CASSVGTGRHNEQFF,TRBJ2-1,15,TRBV7-6,.,.
TGCGCCAGCAGCCTCCTCGGCCAAGAGACCCAGTACTTC,CASSLLGQETQYF,TRBJ2-5,13,TRBV5-1,.,.
TGTGCCAGCAGCTACCGGACAGGGGAGGATGGCTACACCTTC,CASSYRTGEDGYTF,TRBJ1-2,14,TRBV4-2,.,TRBD1
TGTGCCAGCAGCTCGGGGGACCGTGTCTCTGGAAACACCATATATTTT,CASSSGDRVSGNTIYF,TRBJ1-3,16,TRBV7-8,.,.
TGTGCCAGCGGGATATCGACAGGTTACAATTCACCCCTCCACTTT,CASGISTGYNSPLHF,TRBJ1-6,15,TRBV6-5,.,.
TGCGCCAGCAGCCAAGGTTCCTCGAACACCGGGGAGCTGTTTTTT,CASSQGSSNTGELFF,TRBJ2-2,15,TRBV4-1,.,.
TGCGCCAGCAGCCAAGCGGACATGGGGATCGTGTGGACTGAAGCTTTCTTT,CASSQADMGIVWTEAFF,TRBJ1-1,17,TRBV4-1,few,.
TGTGCCAGACCTTATGGACAGGGAAAAGCTGATGGCTACACCTTC,CARPYGQGKADGYTF,TRBJ1-2,15,TRBV19,.,TRBD1
TGCGCCAGCAGCCAAGAATACAGGGGTGATCAGCCCCAGCATTTT,CASSQEYRGDQPQHF,TRBJ1-5,15,TRBV4-1,.,TRBD1
TGTGCCAGCAGCCTACAGGGGGCTGGTACAGATACGCAGTATTTT,CASSLQGAGTDTQYF,TRBJ2-3,15,TRBV16,few,TRBD1
TGTGCCAGTAGTATATCCTCTCGGGGTGCTGGAGAGACCCAGTACTTC,CASSISSRGAGETQYF,TRBJ2-5,16,TRBV19,.,.
TGCAGTGCTAACTCCTATGGCTACACCTTC,CSANSYGYTF,TRBJ1-2,10,TRBV20-1,.,.
TGTGCCAGCAGCGTAGGGACAGGGCGGGGCGAGACCCAGTACTTC,CASSVGTGRGETQYF,TRBJ2-5,15,TRBV9,.,TRBD1
TGTGCCAGCTCACCACTGGGACGACAGGAGGTGAAAACTTTCTTT,CASSPLGRQEVKTFF,TRBJ1-1,15,TRBV18,.,.
TGTGCCAGCAGCTTGGGACAGGGGTTAGATACGCAGTATTTT,CASSLGQGLDTQYF,TRBJ2-3,14,TRBV5-6,.,TRBD1
TGTGCCAGCAGTCCACCGACAGGGGTGAAAACTGAAGCTTTCTTT,CASSPPTGVKTEAFF,TRBJ1-1,15,TRBV6-5,.,TRBD1
TGTGCCAGCAGCTTAGTAGCGATAGCAACAGATACGCAGTATTTT,CASSLVAIATDTQYF,TRBJ2-3,15,TRBV7-6,.,.
TGTGCCAGCAGCTTAGCAACTTCGGGGTACGAGCAGTACTTC,CASSLATSGYEQYF,TRBJ2-7,14,TRBV7-9,.,.
TGTGCCAGTAGTATTACCAGGGATCAGCCCCAGCATTTT,CASSITRDQPQHF,TRBJ1-5,13,TRBV19,once,.
TGTGCCAGCTCGTCGGCTGGAAACACCATATATTTT,CASSSAGNTIYF,TRBJ1-3,12,TRBV18,.,.
TGTGCCAGCAGCCGTTTACTGAGCGGGACCCAAGAGACCCAGTACTTC,CASSRLLSGTQETQYF,TRBJ2-5,16,TRBV7-2,.,TRBD2
TGTGCCAGCAGTGGGGACAGGGGGCGTTATGGCTACACCTTC,CASSGDRGRYGYTF,TRBJ1-2,14,TRBV25-1,.,TRBD1
TGCGCCAGCAGCCAAGATTGGGGCAGGAAGGGCGAGCAGTACTTC,CASSQDWGRKGEQYF,TRBJ2-7,15,TRBV4-3,.,.
TGTGCCAGCAGTGAAGGCTTTAGGGTGGTCAGGGAGGCAGATACGCAGTATTTT,CASSEGFRVVREADTQYF,TRBJ2-3,18,TRBV6-1,few,.
TGTGCCAGCAGTGAAAAAGTAGCGGGGGGGCTGGATACGCAGTATTTT,CASSEKVAGGLDTQYF,TRBJ2-3,16,TRBV6-1,.,TRBD2
TGCGCCAGCAGCACCCGGACAGGGCTGGCGAACACTGAAGCTTTCTTT,CASSTRTGLANTEAFF,TRBJ1-1,16,TRBV5-1,.,TRBD1
TGTGCCAGCAGTACCCGACAGGAAGAGACCCAGTACTTC,CASSTRQEETQYF,TRBJ2-5,13,TRBV28,.,.
TGTGCCAGCAGCCAAACACAAAGTAATGAGCAGTTCTTC,CASSQTQSNEQFF,TRBJ2-1,13,TRBV5-6,.,.
TGCGCCAGCTGCCGCGATGTGCCGAACTCCTACAATGAGCAGTTCTTC,CASCRDVPNSYNEQFF,TRBJ2-1,16,TRBV5-1,.,.
TGTGCCAGCAGTGAAGAGGGGGCGGCCCAGCCCCAGCATTTT,CASSEEGAAQPQHF,TRBJ1-5,14,TRBV2,.,TRBD1
TGTGCCAGCAGTGCCCATGGGACTAGGAACGAGCAGTACTTC,CASSAHGTRNEQYF,TRBJ2-7,14,TRBV5-4,.,TRBD2
TGTGCCAGCAGCTTCAGGACAACTAATGAAAAACTGTTTTTT,CASSFRTTNEKLFF,TRBJ1-4,14,TRBV4-2,.,.